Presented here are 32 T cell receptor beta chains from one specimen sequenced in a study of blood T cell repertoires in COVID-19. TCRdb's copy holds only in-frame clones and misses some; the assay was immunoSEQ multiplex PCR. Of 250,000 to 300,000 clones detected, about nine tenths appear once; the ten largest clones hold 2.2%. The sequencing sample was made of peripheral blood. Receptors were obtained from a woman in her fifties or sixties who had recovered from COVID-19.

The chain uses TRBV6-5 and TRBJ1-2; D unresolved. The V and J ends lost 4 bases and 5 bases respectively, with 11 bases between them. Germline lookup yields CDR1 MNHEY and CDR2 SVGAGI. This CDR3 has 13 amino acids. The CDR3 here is CASSFETAYGYTF. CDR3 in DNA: TGTGCCAGCAGTTTCGAGACTGCTTATGGCTACACCTTC.

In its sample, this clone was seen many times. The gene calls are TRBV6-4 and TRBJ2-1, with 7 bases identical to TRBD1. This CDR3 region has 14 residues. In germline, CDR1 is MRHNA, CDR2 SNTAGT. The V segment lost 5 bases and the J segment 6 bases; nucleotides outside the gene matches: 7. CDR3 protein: CASSSRQGSNEQFF. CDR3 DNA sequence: TGTGCCAGCAGTTCCAGACAGGGCTCCAATGAGCAGTTCTTC.

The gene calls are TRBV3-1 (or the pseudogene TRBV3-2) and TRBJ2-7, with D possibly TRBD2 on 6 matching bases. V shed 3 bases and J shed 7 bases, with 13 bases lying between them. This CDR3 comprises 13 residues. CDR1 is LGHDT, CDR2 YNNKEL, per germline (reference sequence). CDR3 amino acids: CASSQGTASEQYF. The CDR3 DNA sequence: TGTGCCAGCAGCCAGGGGACTGCCAGTGAGCAGTACTTC.

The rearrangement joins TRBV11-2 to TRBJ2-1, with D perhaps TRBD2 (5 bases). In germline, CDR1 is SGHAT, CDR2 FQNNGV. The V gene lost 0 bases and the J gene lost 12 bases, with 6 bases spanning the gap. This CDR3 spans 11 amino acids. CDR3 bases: TGTGCCAGCAGCTTAGATAGCGTGCAGTTCTTC. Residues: CASSLDSVQFF.

The CDR3 coding sequence is TGTGCCGACGGACAAGTAGTCCACGAGCAGTACTTC. Translation gives CADGQVVHEQYF. The chain recombines TRBV3-1 (or the pseudogene TRBV3-2) with TRBJ2-7; a possible D gene is TRBD1 (5 bases). Germline loops: CDR1 LGHDT, CDR2 YNNKEL (reference sequence). V gave up 11 bases and J gave up 5 bases, with 16 bases separating them. This CDR3 comprises 12 residues.

The CDR3 DNA reads as TGTGCCAGTAGTCCCCAAGGGACAGGGAATGAAAAACTGTTTTTT. It encodes CASSPQGTGNEKLFF. The chain joins TRBV19 to TRBJ1-4; 9 nucleotides agree with TRBD1. CDR3 length: 15 residues. CDR1 is LNHDA, CDR2 SQIVND, per germline (reference sequence). V trimming: 5 bases; J trimming: 5 bases; junction bases outside the gene matches: 6.

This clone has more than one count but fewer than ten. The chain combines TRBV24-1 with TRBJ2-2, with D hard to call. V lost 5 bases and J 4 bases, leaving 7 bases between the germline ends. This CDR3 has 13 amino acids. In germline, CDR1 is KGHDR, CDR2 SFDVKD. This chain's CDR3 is CATSGPSTGELFF. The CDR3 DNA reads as TGTGCCACCAGTGGGCCCAGCACCGGGGAGCTGTTTTTT.

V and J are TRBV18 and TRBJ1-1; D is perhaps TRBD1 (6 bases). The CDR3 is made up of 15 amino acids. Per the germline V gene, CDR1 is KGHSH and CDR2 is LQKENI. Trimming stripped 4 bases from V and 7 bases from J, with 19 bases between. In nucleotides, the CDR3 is TGTGCCAGCTCACTAGGGGGAGGGCCCACAGATGAAGCTTTCTTT. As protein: CASSLGGGPTDEAFF.

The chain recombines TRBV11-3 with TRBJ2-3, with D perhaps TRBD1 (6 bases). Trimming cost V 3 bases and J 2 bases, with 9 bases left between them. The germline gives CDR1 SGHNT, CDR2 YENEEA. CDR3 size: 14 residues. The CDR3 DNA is TGTGCCAGCAGCTTCACAGGGTACACAGATACGCAGTATTTT. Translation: CASSFTGYTDTQYF.

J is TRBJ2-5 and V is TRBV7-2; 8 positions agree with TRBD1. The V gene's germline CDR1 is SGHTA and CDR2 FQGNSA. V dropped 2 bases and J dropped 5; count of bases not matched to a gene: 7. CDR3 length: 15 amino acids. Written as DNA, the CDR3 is TGTGCCAGCAGCTTACGACGGGGACAGGTCGAGACCCAGTACTTC. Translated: CASSLRRGQVETQYF.

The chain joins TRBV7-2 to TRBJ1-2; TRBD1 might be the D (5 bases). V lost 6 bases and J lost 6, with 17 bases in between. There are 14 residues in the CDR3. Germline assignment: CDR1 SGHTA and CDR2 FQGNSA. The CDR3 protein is CASRPGLWLDGYTF. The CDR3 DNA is TGTGCCAGCAGGCCAGGGCTGTGGTTGGATGGCTACACCTTC. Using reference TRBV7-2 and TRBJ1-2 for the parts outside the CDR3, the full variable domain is GAGVSQSPSNKVTEKGKDVELRCDPISGHTALYWYRQSLGQGLEFLIYFQGNSAPDKSGLPSDRFSAERTGGSVSTLTIQRTQQEDSAVYLCASRPGLWLDGYTFGSGTRLTVV.

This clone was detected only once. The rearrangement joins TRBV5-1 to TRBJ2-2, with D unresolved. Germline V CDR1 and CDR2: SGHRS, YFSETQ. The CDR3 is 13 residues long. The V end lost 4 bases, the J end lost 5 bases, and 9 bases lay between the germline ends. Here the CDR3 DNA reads TGCGCCAGCAGCCGAACGGTGACCGGGGAGCTGTTTTTT. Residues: CASSRTVTGELFF.

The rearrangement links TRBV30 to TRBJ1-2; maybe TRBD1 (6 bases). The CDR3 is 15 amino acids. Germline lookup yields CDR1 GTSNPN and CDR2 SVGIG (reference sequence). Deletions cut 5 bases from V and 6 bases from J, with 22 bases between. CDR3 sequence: CAWGDPGTTKHGYTF. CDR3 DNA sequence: TGTGCCTGGGGGGACCCAGGGACAACTAAGCATGGCTACACCTTC.

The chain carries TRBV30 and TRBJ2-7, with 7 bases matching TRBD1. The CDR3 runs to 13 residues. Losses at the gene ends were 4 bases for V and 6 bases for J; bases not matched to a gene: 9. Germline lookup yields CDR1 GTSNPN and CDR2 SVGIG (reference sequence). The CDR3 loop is CAWMGQTFGEQYF. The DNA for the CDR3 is TGTGCCTGGATGGGACAGACTTTTGGCGAGCAGTACTTC.

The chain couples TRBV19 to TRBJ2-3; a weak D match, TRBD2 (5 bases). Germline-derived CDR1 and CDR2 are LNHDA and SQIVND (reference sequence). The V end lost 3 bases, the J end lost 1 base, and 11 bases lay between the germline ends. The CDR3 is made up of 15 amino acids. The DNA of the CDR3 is TGTGCCAGTAGTATTTCCGGGCGGGGCACAGATACGCAGTATTTT. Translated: CASSISGRGTDTQYF.

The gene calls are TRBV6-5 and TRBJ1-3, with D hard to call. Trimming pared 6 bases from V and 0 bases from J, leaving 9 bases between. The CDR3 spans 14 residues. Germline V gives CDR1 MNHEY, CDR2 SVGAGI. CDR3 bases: TGTGCCAGCAGAAGCGGGATCTCTGGAAACACCATATATTTT. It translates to CASRSGISGNTIYF.

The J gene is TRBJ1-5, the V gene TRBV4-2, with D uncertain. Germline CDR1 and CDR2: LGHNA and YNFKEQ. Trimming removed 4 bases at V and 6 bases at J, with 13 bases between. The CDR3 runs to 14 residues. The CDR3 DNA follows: TGTGCCAGCAGCCGCCCGGGAAGTGGTCAGCCCCAGCATTTT. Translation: CASSRPGSGQPQHF.

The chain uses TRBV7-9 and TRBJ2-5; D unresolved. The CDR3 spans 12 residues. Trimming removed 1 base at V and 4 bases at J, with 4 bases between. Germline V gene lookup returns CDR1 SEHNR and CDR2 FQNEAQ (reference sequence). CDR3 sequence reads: CASSLGIETQYF. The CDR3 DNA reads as TGTGCCAGCAGCTTAGGTATAGAGACCCAGTACTTC.

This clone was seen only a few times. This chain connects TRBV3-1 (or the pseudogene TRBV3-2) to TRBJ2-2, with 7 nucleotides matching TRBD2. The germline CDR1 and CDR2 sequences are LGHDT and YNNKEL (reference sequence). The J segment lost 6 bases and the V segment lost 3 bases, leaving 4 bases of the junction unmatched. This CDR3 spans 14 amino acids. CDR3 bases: TGTGCCAGCAGCCACTCGCGGGAGCCCGGGGAGCTGTTTTTT. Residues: CASSHSREPGELFF.

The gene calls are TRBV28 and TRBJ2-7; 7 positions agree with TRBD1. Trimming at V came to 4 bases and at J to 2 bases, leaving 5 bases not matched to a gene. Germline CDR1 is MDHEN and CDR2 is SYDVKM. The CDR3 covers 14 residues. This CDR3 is CASSSGQYPYEQYF. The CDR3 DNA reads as TGTGCCAGCAGTTCGGGACAGTACCCCTACGAGCAGTACTTC. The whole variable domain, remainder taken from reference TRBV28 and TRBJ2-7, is DVKVTQSSRYLVKRTGEKVFLECVQDMDHENMFWYRQDPGLGLRLIYFSYDVKMKEKGDIPEGYSVSREKKERFSLILESASTNQTSMYLCASSSGQYPYEQYFGPGTRLTVT.

For the CDR3, the DNA is TGTGCCAGCTCACCACGAACTAGCCCCCGCCTCTACGAGCAGTACTTC. Its protein product is CASSPRTSPRLYEQYF. The chain links TRBV18 to TRBJ2-7, with D tentatively TRBD2 (6 bases). CDR1 is KGHSH and CDR2 is LQKENI in the germline V gene. Trimming shortened V by 1 base and J by 3 bases, and 16 bases separated the two germline ends. This CDR3 spans 16 amino acids.

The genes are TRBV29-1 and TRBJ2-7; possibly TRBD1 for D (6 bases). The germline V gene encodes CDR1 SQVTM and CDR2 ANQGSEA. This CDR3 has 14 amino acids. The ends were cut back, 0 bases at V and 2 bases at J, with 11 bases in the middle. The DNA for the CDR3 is TGCAGCGTTGAAGATAGGGGGACAACCTACGAGCAGTACTTC. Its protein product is CSVEDRGTTYEQYF.

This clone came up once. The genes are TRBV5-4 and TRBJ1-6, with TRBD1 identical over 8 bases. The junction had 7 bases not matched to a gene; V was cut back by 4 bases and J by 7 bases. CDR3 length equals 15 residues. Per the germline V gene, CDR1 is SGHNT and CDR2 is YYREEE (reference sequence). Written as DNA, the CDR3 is TGTGCCAGCAGCCCGTGGACAGGGCCGAATTCACCCCTCCACTTT. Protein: CASSPWTGPNSPLHF.

The CDR3 loop reads CASSRQGAGGGYTF. CDR3 DNA sequence: TGTGCCAGCAGTAGACAGGGGGCAGGGGGGGGCTACACCTTC. This rearrangement joins TRBV27 to TRBJ1-2; 10 bases are a match to TRBD1. Germline loops: CDR1 MNHEY, CDR2 SMNVEV (reference sequence). The V and J ends lost 5 bases and 8 bases, in that order; junction bases with no gene match: 8. This CDR3 has 14 amino acids.

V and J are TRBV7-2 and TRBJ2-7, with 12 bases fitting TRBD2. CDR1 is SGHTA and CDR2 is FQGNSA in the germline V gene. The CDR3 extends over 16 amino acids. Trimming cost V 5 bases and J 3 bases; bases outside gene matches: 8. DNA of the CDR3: TGTGCCAGCAGCCCGGGGCTAGCGGGAGGGCGCTACGAGCAGTACTTC. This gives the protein CASSPGLAGGRYEQYF. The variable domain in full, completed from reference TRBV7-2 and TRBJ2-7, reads GAGVSQSPSNKVTEKGKDVELRCDPISGHTALYWYRQSLGQGLEFLIYFQGNSAPDKSGLPSDRFSAERTGGSVSTLTIQRTQQEDSAVYLCASSPGLAGGRYEQYFGPGTRLTVT.

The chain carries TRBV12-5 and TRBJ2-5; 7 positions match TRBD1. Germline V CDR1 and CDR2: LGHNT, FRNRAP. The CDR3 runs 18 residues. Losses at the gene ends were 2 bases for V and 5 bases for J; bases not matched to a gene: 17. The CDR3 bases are TGTGCTAGTGGTTTGAGAGGTGCAGACAGGGATCGATTGGAGACCCAGTACTTC. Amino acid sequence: CASGLRGADRDRLETQYF.

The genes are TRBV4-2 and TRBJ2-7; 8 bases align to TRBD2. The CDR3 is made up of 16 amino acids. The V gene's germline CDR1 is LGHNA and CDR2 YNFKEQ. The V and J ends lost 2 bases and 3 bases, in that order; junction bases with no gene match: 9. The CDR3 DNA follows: TGTGCCAGCAGCCAACCGGGGGGGCGGGGTATCTACGAGCAGTACTTC. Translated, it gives CASSQPGGRGIYEQYF.

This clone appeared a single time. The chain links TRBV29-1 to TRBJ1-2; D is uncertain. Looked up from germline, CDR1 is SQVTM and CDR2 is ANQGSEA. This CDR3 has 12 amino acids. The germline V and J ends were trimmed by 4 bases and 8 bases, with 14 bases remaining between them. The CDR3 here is CSVAPRGEGYTF. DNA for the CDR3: TGCAGCGTTGCCCCTCGGGGAGAGGGCTACACCTTC.

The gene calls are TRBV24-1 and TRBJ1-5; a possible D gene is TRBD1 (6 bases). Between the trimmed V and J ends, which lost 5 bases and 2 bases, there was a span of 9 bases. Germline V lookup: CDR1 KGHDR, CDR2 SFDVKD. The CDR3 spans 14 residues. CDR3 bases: TGTGCCACCAGTGCGGCAGGGGGCAATCAGCCCCAGCATTTT. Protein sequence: CATSAAGGNQPQHF.

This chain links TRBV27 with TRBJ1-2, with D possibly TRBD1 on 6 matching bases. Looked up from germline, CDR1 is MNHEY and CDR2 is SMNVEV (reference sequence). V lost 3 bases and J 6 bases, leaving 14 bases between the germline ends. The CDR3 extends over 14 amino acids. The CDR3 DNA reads TGTGCCAGCAGTTTGGGGGGGCTCGGGGATGGCTACACCTTC. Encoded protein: CASSLGGLGDGYTF.

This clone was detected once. Here the CDR3 DNA reads TGTGCCAGTAGTATTAACGGGGGGGGCGATGAGCAGTTCTTC. Translated, it gives CASSINGGGDEQFF. The chain has TRBV19 and TRBJ2-1; the match to TRBD2 covers 8 bases. The CDR3 extends over 14 amino acids. Germline V gene lookup returns CDR1 LNHDA and CDR2 SQIVND (reference sequence). V was pared by 3 bases and J by 8 bases, with 6 bases of the junction left unmatched.

The CDR3 protein is CASSFDRGNIQYF. For the CDR3, the DNA is TGTGCCAGCAGCTTCGACAGGGGGAACATTCAGTACTTC. The chain employs TRBV7-3 and TRBJ2-4, with 9 bases matching TRBD1. CDR3 length equals 13 residues. After removal of 3 bases from V and 7 bases from J, the junction contained 1 base not matched to a gene. Germline V lookup: CDR1 SGHTA, CDR2 FQGTGA.